This T cell receptor (beta chain) comes out of a study of blood T cell repertoires in COVID-19. Across the study: COVID-19 samples from acute and convalescent phases originated in the United States, Italy and Spain. T cells, B-cell-depleted T cells, or PBMCs provided the cDNA or gDNA that served as material.

Trimming removed 7 bases from V and 4 bases from J; junction bases left unmatched: 6. Germline assignment: CDR1 MDHEN and CDR2 SYDVKM. This CDR3 is built from 13 residues. Original handling: Using reference gene primer amplification, nucleated cell counts were estimated. The method was immunoSEQ multiplex PCR; TCRdb's version includes in-frame clones alone and lacks a portion of them. V and J calls plus clone size are reproduced from that table; the DNA served to infer D and trimming. The sample has about 260,000 clones; 90% are singletons. The source material was peripheral blood. The V and J genes are TRBV28 and TRBJ1-2; 7 bases align to TRBD1. The clonotype was recovered from a woman between 35 and 50 years old with acute or convalescent COVID-19. The CDR3 DNA follows: TGTGCCAGCACCGAACAGGGGAGCTATGGCTACACCTTC. Amino acid sequence: CASTEQGSYGYTF.